These 18 T cell receptor beta chains were sequenced from one sample in a study of T cell repertoires in cytomegalovirus infection. Using its own MiXCR run on the reads, TCRdb lists one record per CDR3 protein. The sample lists nearly 550,000 distinct CDR3 sequences; 16% were seen once. Sample: CD8+ T cells from PBMCs. The source of these receptors is a human donor in good health (CMV status not recorded). Some clones in this sample may be carry-over from other donors' samples.

This clonotype was found a few times. The V and J genes are TRBV5-1 and TRBJ1-2, with D possibly being TRBD1 (6 bases). V was cut by 0 bases and J by 10 bases, with 16 bases left in between. The V gene's germline CDR1 is SGHRS and CDR2 YFSETQ. The CDR3 is made up of 14 amino acids. Written as DNA, the CDR3 is TGCGCCAGCAGCTTGGTCAGACGACACAGGGACTACACCTTC. The encoded protein is CASSLVRRHRDYTF.

This clonotype has ten or more counts. V is TRBV7-2 and J is TRBJ2-7; D call uncertain. This CDR3 has 12 amino acids. V was clipped by 5 bases and J by 3 bases, with 8 bases between them. In germline, CDR1 is SGHTA, CDR2 FQGNSA. The CDR3 DNA sequence: TGTGCCAGCAGCGACCGTAACTACGAGCAGTACTTC. Its protein product is CASSDRNYEQYF.

This clonotype was recorded many times. V gene TRBV19 combines with J gene TRBJ1-2, with no clear D. Germline-derived CDR1 and CDR2 are LNHDA and SQIVND (reference sequence). V shed 4 bases and J shed 4 bases, with 22 bases lying between them. The CDR3 is made up of 17 amino acids. CDR3 nucleotide sequence: TGTGCCAGTAGTACCCGAGCGCGGACCCGTCCGATCTATGGCTACACCTTC. It encodes CASSTRARTRPIYGYTF.

This clonotype was counted at least ten times. The chain links TRBV6-6 to TRBJ2-7; the D gene is possibly TRBD1 (5 bases). Germline CDR1 MNHNY, CDR2 SVGAGI (reference sequence). This CDR3 contains 15 residues. The ends were cut back, 0 bases at V and 0 bases at J, with 9 bases in the middle. Written as DNA, the CDR3 is TGTGCCAGCAGTTACTCGAGAGACAGCTCCTACGAGCAGTACTTC. Translated: CASSYSRDSSYEQYF.

This clonotype was recorded many times. This rearrangement joins TRBV12-3 or TRBV12-4 to TRBJ2-7; tentative D call: TRBD2 (5 bases). V dropped 3 bases and J dropped 2 bases, with 11 bases sitting between them. The CDR3 extends over 14 amino acids. DNA for the CDR3: TGTGCCAGCAGTTTGACTATGAAACCCTACGAGCAGTACTTC. Its translation is CASSLTMKPYEQYF.

This clonotype was counted many times. The rearrangement joins TRBV6-6 to TRBJ1-4; 7 bases are shared with TRBD1. The junction had 10 bases not matched to a gene; V was cut back by 6 bases and J by 3 bases. The CDR3 has 16 amino acids. The germline V gene encodes CDR1 MNHNY and CDR2 SVGAGI (reference sequence). CDR3 loop: CASRQTGLGANEKLFF. DNA of the CDR3: TGTGCCAGCAGACAGACAGGGCTCGGCGCTAATGAAAAACTGTTTTTT.

In its sample, this clonotype was seen a few times. The CDR3, as DNA: TGTGCCAGCAGCCAAGATCTCGTACAGGCGATCTCCTATAATTCACCCCTCCACTTT. It translates to CASSQDLVQAISYNSPLHF. The genes are TRBV3-1 and TRBJ1-6; TRBD1 might be the D (5 bases). CDR1 and CDR2 (germline): LGHDT, YNNKEL (reference sequence). CDR3 length: 19 amino acids. The V end lost 0 bases, the J end lost 0 bases, and 15 bases lay between the germline ends. The full variable domain, with the rest looked up from reference TRBV3-1 and TRBJ1-6, is DTAVSQTPKYLVTQMGNDKSIKCEQNLGHDTMYWYKQDSKKFLKIMFSYNNKELIINETVPNRFSPKSPDKAHLNLHINSLELGDSAVYFCASSQDLVQAISYNSPLHFGNGTRLTVT.

Ten or more counts support this clonotype. The CDR3 sequence: CASSPNAAETQYF. CDR3 sequence (DNA): TGTGCCAGCAGTCCAAATGCTGCAGAGACCCAGTACTTC. The rearrangement uses TRBV6-5 and TRBJ2-5; the D is unclear. The germline CDR1 and CDR2 sequences are MNHEY and SVGAGI. The CDR3 consists of 13 residues. The V gene lost 5 bases and the J gene lost 4 bases, with 11 bases spanning the gap.

This clonotype appeared many times. The CDR3 DNA follows: TGTGCCAGCAGTTTACCCCAGACCCTCTCCTACGAGCAGTACTTC. As protein: CASSLPQTLSYEQYF. The rearrangement links TRBV27 to TRBJ2-7; D remains unclear. This CDR3 region has 15 residues. The ends were cut back, 2 bases at V and 0 bases at J, with 11 bases in the middle. Per the germline V gene, CDR1 is MNHEY and CDR2 is SMNVEV (reference sequence).

This clonotype was seen only a few times. V gene TRBV5-1 combines with J gene TRBJ2-3; 10 positions match TRBD2. The junction had 13 bases not matched to a gene; V was cut back by 0 bases and J by 3 bases. CDR3 length: 19 residues. Germline CDR1 is SGHRS and CDR2 is YFSETQ. CDR3 residues: CASSLEPTSGVLRTDTQYF. CDR3 coding DNA: TGCGCCAGCAGCTTGGAGCCAACTAGCGGGGTTTTGAGGACAGATACGCAGTATTTT.

This clonotype was seen many times. The chain joins TRBV29-1 to TRBJ1-1; D not certain. The CDR3 has 13 residues. The germline V gene has CDR1 SQVTM and CDR2 ANQGSEA. V dropped 6 bases and J dropped 2 bases, with 13 bases sitting between them. Here the CDR3 reads CSVGRATNTEAFF. CDR3 sequence (DNA): TGCAGCGTGGGTCGAGCAACAAACACTGAAGCTTTCTTT.

The V call is TRBV20-1, the J call TRBJ2-4; 9 bases line up with TRBD2. CDR3 length: 17 amino acids. Per the germline V gene, CDR1 is DFQATT and CDR2 is SNEGSKA (reference sequence). Germline trimming cut 0 bases from V and 0 bases from J; bases unmatched to any gene: 6. Here the CDR3 reads CSARDFTLAGAKNIQYF. The CDR3 DNA reads TGCAGTGCTAGAGATTTTACACTAGCGGGAGCCAAAAACATTCAGTACTTC.

The chain employs TRBV10-3 and TRBJ1-3; maybe TRBD1 (6 bases). The CDR3 sequence is 13 residues long. Germline loops: CDR1 ENHRY, CDR2 SYGVKD. The ends were cut back, 7 bases at V and 6 bases at J, with 13 bases in the middle. The CDR3: CAINDRRQNTIYF. The CDR3 DNA sequence: TGTGCCATCAATGACAGGCGCCAAAACACCATATATTTT.

At least ten counts were recorded for this clonotype. This chain joins TRBV11-2 and TRBJ2-7, with 7 bases aligning to TRBD2. This CDR3 has 16 residues. J gave up 0 bases and V 3 bases, and 8 bases lay outside the gene matches. Germline lookup yields CDR1 SGHAT and CDR2 FQNNGV. CDR3 in amino acids: CASSFFTSAYSYEQYF. The CDR3 DNA is TGTGCCAGCAGCTTTTTTACTAGCGCCTACTCCTACGAGCAGTACTTC.

As concerns this clonotype: A much larger clone is a single base away; this may be a read error. This chain connects TRBV6-1 to TRBJ2-7; 8 bases agree with TRBD2. CDR3 length: 13 residues. The V gene's germline CDR1 is MNHNS and CDR2 SASEGT. As DNA, the CDR3 is TGTGCCAGCAGTCCGGGACTAGTGGCGCGGAGAGGCTTC. Its translation: CASSPGLVARRGF.

There are a few counts of this clonotype. The V and J genes are TRBV29-1 and TRBJ2-6, with D maybe TRBD1 (5 bases). V was clipped by 6 bases and J by 1 base, with 10 bases between them. Germline CDR1 and CDR2: SQVTM and ANQGSEA. The CDR3 spans 14 residues. This CDR3 is CSVRVRSGANVLTF. The CDR3 nucleotides read TGCAGCGTCAGGGTTAGGTCTGGGGCCAACGTCCTGACTTTC.

CDR3 DNA: TGTGCCATCAGTGATAACAGGGACCATACGCAGTATTTT. Translating it yields CAISDNRDHTQYF. The rearrangement uses TRBV10-3 and TRBJ2-3, with D possibly being TRBD1 (6 bases). This CDR3 has 13 residues. Germline V lookup: CDR1 ENHRY, CDR2 SYGVKD. Trimming cost V 3 bases and J 7 bases, with 11 bases left between them.

In this sample, this clonotype turned up many times. This chain links TRBV12-3 or TRBV12-4 with TRBJ1-1; tentative D call: TRBD1 (5 bases). Trimming removed 7 bases from V and 5 bases from J, with 20 bases in between. The CDR3 is 15 residues long. This CDR3 reads CASTSTKGIGTEAFF. Written as DNA, the CDR3 is TGTGCCAGCACCTCCACAAAGGGGATAGGGACTGAAGCTTTCTTT.